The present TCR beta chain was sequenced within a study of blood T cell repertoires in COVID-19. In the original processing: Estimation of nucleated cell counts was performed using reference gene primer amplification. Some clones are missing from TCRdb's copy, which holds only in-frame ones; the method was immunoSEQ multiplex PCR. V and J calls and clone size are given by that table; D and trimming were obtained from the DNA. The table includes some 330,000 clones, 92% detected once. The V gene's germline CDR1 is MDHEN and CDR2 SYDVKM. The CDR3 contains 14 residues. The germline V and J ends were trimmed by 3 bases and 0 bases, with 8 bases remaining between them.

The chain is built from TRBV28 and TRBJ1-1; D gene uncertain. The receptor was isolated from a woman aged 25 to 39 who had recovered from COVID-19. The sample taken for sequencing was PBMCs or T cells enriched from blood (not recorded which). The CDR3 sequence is CASSLRRLNTEAFF. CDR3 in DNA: TGTGCCAGCAGTTTGCGGAGGCTGAACACTGAAGCTTTCTTT. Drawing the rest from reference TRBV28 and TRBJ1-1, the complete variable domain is DVKVTQSSRYLVKRTGEKVFLECVQDMDHENMFWYRQDPGLGLRLIYFSYDVKMKEKGDIPEGYSVSREKKERFSLILESASTNQTSMYLCASSLRRLNTEAFFGQGTRLTVV.